These 24 T cell receptor beta chains were all obtained from the same sample, sequenced in a study of patients and donors after allogeneic stem cell transplantation (dated by TCRdb to about 2020). Libraries were prepared through RT-PCR. Sequencing was performed on a NextSeq 550. TCRdb trimmed the raw reads at Q25, called clones with MiXCR and kept productive beta chains. Entries that share a CDR3 protein sequence are merged under the most common genes and DNA. The sample table lists 150,000 to 200,000 distinct CDR3 sequences, about 30% of them with a count of one. The leading ten clones occupy approximately 3.5% of the sample. Sequencing used blood, either unsorted or a sorted T cell fraction (not recorded which). All receptors derive from a human donor who was either an allogeneic HSCT recipient or a stem cell or donor lymphocyte infusion donor (not recorded which). It is not recorded whose cells these are; they may come from a transplant donor.

This clonotype has only a few counts. V gene TRBV20-1 combines with J gene TRBJ1-1; TRBD1 agrees at 10 bases. In germline, CDR1 is DFQATT, CDR2 SNEGSKA (reference sequence). This CDR3 comprises 14 residues. J gave up 5 bases and V 5 bases, and 8 bases lay outside the gene matches. The CDR3 DNA reads as TGCAGTGCTCGACTCAGGACAGGGGGAACTGAAGCTTTCTTT. Translating gives CSARLRTGGTEAFF.

This clonotype came up many times. The CDR3 DNA follows: TGTGCCAGCAGTCCCGTAGGGGGGACAACTGAAGCTTTCTTT. Translating gives CASSPVGGTTEAFF. The chain employs TRBV7-6 and TRBJ1-1; weak D call: TRBD1 (6 bases). CDR3 size: 14 residues. The germline CDR1 and CDR2 sequences are SGHVS and FNYEAQ. Trimming pared 6 bases from V and 5 bases from J, leaving 16 bases between.

In this sample, this clonotype turned up a few times. The CDR3 loop reads CASSSSPSSYNSPLHF. Written as DNA, the CDR3 is TGTGCCAGCAGTTCTAGTCCGAGCTCCTATAATTCACCCCTCCACTTT. The genes are TRBV27 and TRBJ1-6; D not certain. The CDR3 covers 16 residues. Trimming took off 4 bases at V and 0 bases at J, with 10 bases between the two ends. Germline loops: CDR1 MNHEY, CDR2 SMNVEV (reference sequence).

This clonotype was counted between two and nine times. J is TRBJ2-5 and V is TRBV25-1; D may be TRBD1 or TRBD2 (5 bases each). The CDR3 totals 15 residues. Germline values: CDR1 MGHDK, CDR2 SYGVNS. V was clipped by 4 bases and J by 5 bases, with 17 bases between them. Here the CDR3 DNA reads TGTGCCAGCAGTGCACAAGGGACGCCTTGGGAGACCCAGTACTTC. It is translated as CASSAQGTPWETQYF.

There are many counts of this clonotype. The rearrangement links TRBV5-1 to TRBJ1-2; D is ambiguous. Between the trimmed V and J ends, which lost 0 bases and 3 bases, there was a span of 3 bases. The germline gives CDR1 SGHRS, CDR2 YFSETQ. The CDR3 is made up of 12 amino acids. The CDR3 protein is CASSLADYGYTF. The CDR3 region has the DNA TGCGCCAGCAGCTTGGCAGACTATGGCTACACCTTC.

Only a few counts were recorded for this clonotype. This chain links TRBV7-2 with TRBJ1-4; 8 positions match TRBD1. Germline V lookup: CDR1 SGHTA, CDR2 FQGNSA. The CDR3 runs 15 residues. The V gene end was trimmed by 5 bases and the J gene end by 6 bases; junction bases not matched to a gene: 8. CDR3 in amino acids: CASSPGQGPYEKLFF. The CDR3 nucleotides read TGTGCCAGCAGCCCCGGACAGGGCCCTTATGAAAAACTGTTTTTT.

This clonotype was seen repeatedly, ten times or more. The chain couples TRBV15 to TRBJ1-5; D is perhaps TRBD1 (5 bases). Deletions cut 0 bases from V and 0 bases from J, with 9 bases between. This CDR3 is built from 16 residues. CDR1 is LNHNV and CDR2 is YYDKDF in the germline V gene (reference sequence). In nucleotides, the CDR3 is TGTGCCACCAGCAGAGATAGGGGTTTTAGCAATCAGCCCCAGCATTTT. It codes for CATSRDRGFSNQPQHF. The full variable domain, with the rest looked up from reference TRBV15 and TRBJ1-5, is DAMVIQNPRYQVTQFGKPVTLSCSQTLNHNVMYWYQQKSSQAPKLLFHYYDKDFNNEADTPDNFQSRRPNTSFCFLDIRSPGLGDTAMYLCATSRDRGFSNQPQHFGDGTRLSIL.

The V call is TRBV9, the J call TRBJ2-3, with 9 bases fitting TRBD2. The CDR3 spans 16 residues. Unmatched junction bases numbered 9, after V lost 4 bases and J lost 3 bases. CDR1 and CDR2 from the germline V gene are SGDLS and YYNGEE. As DNA, the CDR3 is TGTGCCAGCAGCACGAGAATAGCGGGAGCGACAGATACGCAGTATTTT. Its protein is CASSTRIAGATDTQYF.

The genes are TRBV5-1 and TRBJ2-1; TRBD1 aligns across 8 bases. Germline V gene lookup returns CDR1 SGHRS and CDR2 YFSETQ. The CDR3 contains 15 residues. Trimming at V came to 3 bases and at J to 8 bases, leaving 10 bases not matched to a gene. The CDR3 sequence: CASSSRGLPLDEQFF. CDR3 nucleotides: TGCGCCAGCAGCTCCAGGGGGCTTCCCTTAGATGAGCAGTTCTTC.

The chain links TRBV6-5 to TRBJ2-2; no clear D. The CDR3 has 16 residues. Germline CDR1 is MNHEY and CDR2 is SVGAGI. The V gene lost 0 bases and the J gene lost 1 base, with 9 bases spanning the gap. The CDR3 DNA reads as TGTGCCAGCAGTTACTCGTTAGAGTTGAACACCGGGGAGCTGTTTTTT. It specifies CASSYSLELNTGELFF.

This chain uses TRBV29-1 with TRBJ1-3, with D hard to call. Between the trimmed V and J ends, which lost 0 bases and 2 bases, there was a span of 11 bases. CDR1 and CDR2 from the germline V gene are SQVTM and ANQGSEA. The CDR3 is 15 residues long. Written as DNA, the CDR3 is TGCAGCGTTGAAGATTTGTCCAGTCCTGGAAACACCATATATTTT. Translating gives CSVEDLSSPGNTIYF.

The table lists this clonotype with a count of one. This chain links TRBV15 with TRBJ1-5; TRBD1 might be the D (5 bases). This CDR3 has 16 amino acids. Germline V CDR1 and CDR2: LNHNV, YYDKDF (reference sequence). V was trimmed by 0 bases and J by 2 bases, leaving 11 bases between them. The DNA of the CDR3 is TGTGCCACCAGCAGAGATAAAAGGGGTGGCAATCAGCCCCAGCATTTT. Translated: CATSRDKRGGNQPQHF.

This clonotype appeared a few times. CDR3 amino acids: CSAMRVGTEAFF. CDR3 coding DNA: TGCAGTGCTATGAGGGTCGGCACTGAAGCTTTCTTT. The chain has TRBV20-1 and TRBJ1-1; unclear D gene. Germline assignment: CDR1 DFQATT and CDR2 SNEGSKA (reference sequence). This CDR3 region has 12 residues. The V end lost 4 bases, the J end lost 4 bases, and 10 bases lay between the germline ends.

This clonotype was found many times. The J gene is TRBJ1-1, the V gene TRBV16; D is ambiguous. Germline-derived CDR1 and CDR2 are KGHSY and FQNENV. The CDR3 is 13 amino acids. Trimming shortened V by 1 base and J by 4 bases, and 7 bases separated the two germline ends. DNA for the CDR3: TGTGCCAGCAGCCAATTATGGACCACTGAAGCTTTCTTT. It encodes CASSQLWTTEAFF. Looking up the rest from reference TRBV16 and TRBJ1-1 gives the full variable domain: GEEVAQTPKHLVRGEGQKAKLYCAPIKGHSYVFWYQQVLKNEFKFLISFQNENVFDETGMPKERFSAKCLPNSPCSLEIQATKLEDSAVYFCASSQLWTTEAFFGQGTRLTVV.

This rearrangement joins TRBV21-1 to TRBJ2-7; the table's D call, TRBD1, was not checked against the DNA. TRBV21-1 is a recognized pseudogene. This CDR3 is built from 13 residues. For the CDR3, the DNA is TGTGCCAGCAGCCCCAGGGGAGAGAACGAGCAGTACTTC. This translates into CASSPRGENEQYF.

The chain carries TRBV7-9 and TRBJ2-1, with 12 positions matching TRBD2. The J segment lost 8 bases and the V segment lost 4 bases, leaving 6 bases of the junction unmatched. Germline V gene sequence: CDR1 SEHNR, CDR2 FQNEAQ (reference sequence). CDR3 length: 15 residues. The DNA of the CDR3 is TGTGCCAGCAGCTCCGCAACTAGCGGGAGGTATGAGCAGTTCTTC. This translates into CASSSATSGRYEQFF.

There are a few counts of this clonotype. The gene calls are TRBV20-1 and TRBJ2-7; D is ambiguous. V lost 0 bases and J 3 bases, leaving 12 bases between the germline ends. The CDR3 contains 14 residues. Germline lookup yields CDR1 DFQATT and CDR2 SNEGSKA (reference sequence). CDR3 sequence (DNA): TGCAGTGCTAGAGATCGAGTTGAGATCTACGAGCAGTACTTC. Translated, it gives CSARDRVEIYEQYF.

V and J are TRBV25-1 and TRBJ2-7, with TRBD2 as a possible D gene (6 bases). There are 14 residues in the CDR3. Trimming shortened V by 0 bases and J by 4 bases, and 10 bases separated the two germline ends. Germline CDR1 and CDR2: MGHDK and SYGVNS. The CDR3 loop is CASSEYPGEYEQYF. The CDR3 coding sequence is TGTGCCAGCAGTGAATACCCGGGAGAGTACGAGCAGTACTTC.

This clonotype was seen more than once but under ten times. This sequence joins TRBV20-1 and TRBJ1-1, with D unclear. This CDR3 has 16 residues. V was cut by 1 base and J by 4 bases, with 19 bases left in between. From germline, CDR1 is DFQATT and CDR2 SNEGSKA (reference sequence). This chain's CDR3 is CSARVMVRGLSTEAFF. CDR3 DNA sequence: TGCAGTGCTAGAGTCATGGTTCGCGGGTTGAGCACTGAAGCTTTCTTT.

Comments on this clonotype: The junction differs from germline at one of its ends, possibly a read error. The chain links TRBV7-7 to TRBJ2-5, with a weak D call TRBD1 (6 bases). Looked up from germline, CDR1 is SSHAT and CDR2 is FNYEAQ (reference sequence). CDR3 length: 13 residues. In nucleotides, the CDR3 is TGTGCTAGCAGCCCCACAGGGTTAGAGACCCAGTACTTC. It specifies CASSPTGLETQYF.

This chain joins TRBV6-2 or TRBV6-3 and TRBJ2-1; 10 bases fit TRBD2. This CDR3 is built from 17 residues. After removal of 4 bases from V and 7 bases from J, the junction contained 13 bases not matched to a gene. CDR1 and CDR2 (germline): MNHEY, SVGEGT. CDR3 residues: CASSLNELAGEYNEQFF. In DNA, the CDR3 is TGTGCCAGCAGTTTAAATGAGCTAGCGGGAGAGTATAATGAGCAGTTCTTC.

In its sample, this clonotype was seen once. The rearrangement uses TRBV5-5 and TRBJ2-1; 8 bases are shared with TRBD2. The V and J ends lost 0 bases and 0 bases, in that order; junction bases with no gene match: 5. This CDR3 has 17 amino acids. CDR1 and CDR2 (germline): SGHKS, YYEKEE (reference sequence). The CDR3: CASSLGPSGSSYNEQFF. In DNA form, the CDR3 reads TGTGCCAGCAGCTTGGGGCCGAGCGGGAGCTCCTACAATGAGCAGTTCTTC.

This clonotype was seen more than once but under ten times. J is TRBJ2-1 and V is TRBV12-3 or TRBV12-4; TRBD2 matches at 8 bases. Trimming at V came to 3 bases and at J to 9 bases, leaving 4 bases not matched to a gene. There are 13 residues in the CDR3. This CDR3 is CASSFSGRGEQFF. The CDR3 DNA is TGTGCCAGCAGTTTCTCCGGGAGGGGTGAGCAGTTCTTC.

This chain joins TRBV20-1 and TRBJ2-7; perhaps TRBD2 as D (6 bases). CDR3 length: 16 residues. The V and J ends lost 0 bases and 4 bases respectively, with 19 bases between them. Germline CDR1 is DFQATT and CDR2 is SNEGSKA (reference sequence). The CDR3 DNA follows: TGCAGTGCTAGAGATCGCCCTTGGGGGGACCCTTACGAGCAGTACTTC. Translation: CSARDRPWGDPYEQYF.